This TCR beta chain was found in a study of control samples from healthy donors and cancer patients. From germline, CDR1 is MDHEN and CDR2 SYDVKM. Trimming stripped 4 bases from V and 2 bases from J, with 21 bases between. This CDR3 has 17 residues. Profiled with immunoSEQ multiplex PCR; TCRdb holds only in-frame clones, not every one. The sample consists of 65,000 to 75,000 clones, roughly nine tenths of them appearing once. This receptor was taken from a woman in her forties or fifties in good health. The V call is TRBV28, the J call TRBJ2-7; no clear D gene. The sequenced material came from blood. For the CDR3, the DNA is TGTGCCAGCAGTTCCCTCTTAACGGCGGTTACTCCCTACGAGCAGTACTTC. Residues: CASSSLLTAVTPYEQYF.